This TCR beta chain was identified during a study of T cells in Graves' hyperthyroidism and ophthalmopathy. Fresh peripheral blood, about 10 ml of it, supplied the PBMCs. V lost 2 bases and J lost 6, with 9 bases in between. The CDR3 runs 13 residues. The germline CDR1 and CDR2 sequences are SGHRS and YFSETQ. Using RNA transcripts as the source, TCR beta CDR3 regions were amplified. Researchers ran a first-round RT-PCR on the TCR CDR3 using the HTBI primer set. In TCRdb, the multiplex PCR reads were re-called with MiXCR into one record per CDR3 protein. The table has 450,000 to 600,000 distinct CDR3 sequences, 15% to 20% seen once.

Sequencing input: blood. This TCR came from a man aged 40-55 years with Graves' ophthalmopathy. This rearrangement joins TRBV5-1 to TRBJ2-1, with TRBD1 as a possible D gene (6 bases). The CDR3 sequence: CASSFGTLNEQFF. Written as DNA, the CDR3 is TGCGCCAGCAGCTTCGGGACACTCAATGAGCAGTTCTTC.